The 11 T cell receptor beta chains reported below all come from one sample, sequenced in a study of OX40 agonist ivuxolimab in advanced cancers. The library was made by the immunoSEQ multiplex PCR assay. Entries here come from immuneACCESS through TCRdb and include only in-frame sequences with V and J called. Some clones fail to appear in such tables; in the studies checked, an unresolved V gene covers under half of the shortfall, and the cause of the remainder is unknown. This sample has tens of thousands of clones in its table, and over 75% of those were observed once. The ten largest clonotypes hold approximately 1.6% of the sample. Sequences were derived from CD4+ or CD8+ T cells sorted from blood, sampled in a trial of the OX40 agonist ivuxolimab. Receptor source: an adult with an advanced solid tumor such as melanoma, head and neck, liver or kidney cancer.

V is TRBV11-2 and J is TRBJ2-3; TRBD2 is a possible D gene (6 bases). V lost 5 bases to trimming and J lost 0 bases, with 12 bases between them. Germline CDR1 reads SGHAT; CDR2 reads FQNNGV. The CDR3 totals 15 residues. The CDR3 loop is CASSPDGGSTDTQYF. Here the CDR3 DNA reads TGTGCCAGCAGCCCGGACGGAGGGAGCACAGATACGCAGTATTTT.

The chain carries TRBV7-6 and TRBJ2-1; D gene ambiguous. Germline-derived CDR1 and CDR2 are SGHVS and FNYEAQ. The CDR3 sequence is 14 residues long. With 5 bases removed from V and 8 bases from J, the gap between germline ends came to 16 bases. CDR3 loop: CASSLGRGPHEQFF. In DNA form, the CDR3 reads TGTGCCAGCAGCCTCGGACGTGGACCTCATGAGCAGTTCTTC.

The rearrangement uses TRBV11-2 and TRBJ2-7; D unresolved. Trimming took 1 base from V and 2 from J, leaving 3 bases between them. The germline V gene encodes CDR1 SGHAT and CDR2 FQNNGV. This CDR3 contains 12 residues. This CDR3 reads CASSLATYEQYF. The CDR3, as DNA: TGTGCCAGCAGCTTAGCCACCTACGAGCAGTACTTC. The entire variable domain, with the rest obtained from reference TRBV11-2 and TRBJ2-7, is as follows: EAGVAQSPRYKIIEKRQSVAFWCNPISGHATLYWYQQILGQGPKLLIQFQNNGVVDDSQLPKDRFSAERLKGVDSTLKIQPAKLEDSAVYLCASSLATYEQYFGPGTRLTVT.

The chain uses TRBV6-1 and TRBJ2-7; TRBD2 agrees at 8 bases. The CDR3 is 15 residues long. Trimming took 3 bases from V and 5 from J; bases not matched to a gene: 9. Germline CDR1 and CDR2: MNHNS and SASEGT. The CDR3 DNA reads TGTGCCAGCAGTGAGCAAGCGGGAGATGTAAACGAGCAGTACTTC. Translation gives CASSEQAGDVNEQYF.

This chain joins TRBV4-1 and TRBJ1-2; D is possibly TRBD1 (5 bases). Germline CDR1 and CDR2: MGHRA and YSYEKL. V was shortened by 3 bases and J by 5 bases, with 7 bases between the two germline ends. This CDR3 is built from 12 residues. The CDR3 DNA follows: TGCGCCAGCAGCCAGGACATGTATGGCTACACCTTC. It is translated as CASSQDMYGYTF.

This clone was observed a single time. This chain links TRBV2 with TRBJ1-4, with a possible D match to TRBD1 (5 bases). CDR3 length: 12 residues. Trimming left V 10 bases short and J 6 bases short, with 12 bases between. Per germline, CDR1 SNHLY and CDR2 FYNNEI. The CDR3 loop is CATEGKHEKLFF. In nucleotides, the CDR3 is TGTGCCACTGAGGGGAAACATGAAAAACTGTTTTTT.

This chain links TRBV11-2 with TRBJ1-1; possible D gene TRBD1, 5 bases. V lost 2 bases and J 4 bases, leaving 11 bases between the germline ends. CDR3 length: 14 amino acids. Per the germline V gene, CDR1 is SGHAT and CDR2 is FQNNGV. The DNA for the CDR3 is TGTGCCAGCAGCTTACAACCTAGGGGCACTGAAGCTTTCTTT. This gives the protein CASSLQPRGTEAFF.

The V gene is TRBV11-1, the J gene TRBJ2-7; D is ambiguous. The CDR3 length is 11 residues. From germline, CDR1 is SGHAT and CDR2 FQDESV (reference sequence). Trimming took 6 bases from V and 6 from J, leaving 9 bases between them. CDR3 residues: CASSWSAEQYF. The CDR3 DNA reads TGTGCCAGCAGTTGGTCGGCCGAGCAGTACTTC.

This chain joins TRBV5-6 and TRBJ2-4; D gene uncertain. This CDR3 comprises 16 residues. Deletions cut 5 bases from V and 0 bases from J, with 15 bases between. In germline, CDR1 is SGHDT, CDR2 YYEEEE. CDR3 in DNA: TGTGCCAGCAGTCTTGTGGGTGAAACAGCCAAAAACATTCAGTACTTC. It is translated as CASSLVGETAKNIQYF.

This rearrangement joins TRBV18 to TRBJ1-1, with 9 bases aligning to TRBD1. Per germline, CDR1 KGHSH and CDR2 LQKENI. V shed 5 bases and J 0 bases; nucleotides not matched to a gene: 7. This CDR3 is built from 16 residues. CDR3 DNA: TGTGCCAGCTCATCTTCCGGGACAGGGATGAACACTGAAGCTTTCTTT. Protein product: CASSSSGTGMNTEAFF.

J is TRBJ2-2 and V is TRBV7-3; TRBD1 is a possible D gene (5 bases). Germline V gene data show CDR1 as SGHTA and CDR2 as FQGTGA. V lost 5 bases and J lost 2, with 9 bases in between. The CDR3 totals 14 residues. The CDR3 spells CASSQDTNTGELFF. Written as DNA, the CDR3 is TGTGCCAGCAGCCAGGACACAAACACCGGGGAGCTGTTTTTT.